Presented here are 18 T cell receptor beta chains from one specimen sequenced in a study of blood T cell repertoires in COVID-19. The protocol was immunoSEQ multiplex PCR, while the TCRdb copy is restricted to in-frame clones and leaves out a portion. The repertoire holds under 85,000 clones, with roughly 86% as singletons. The sequenced sample consisted of peripheral blood. The receptors here all came from a human donor in a cohort sampled during active COVID-19.

The V call is TRBV7-2, the J call TRBJ2-7; D possibly corresponds to TRBD2 (6 bases). The CDR3 is 16 residues long. Deletions cut 1 base from V and 7 bases from J, with 20 bases between. Germline assignment: CDR1 SGHTA and CDR2 FQGNSA. CDR3 amino acids: CASSLEASIPGREQYF. The CDR3 DNA is TGTGCCAGCAGCTTAGAAGCTTCAATCCCGGGGAGGGAGCAGTACTTC.

CDR3 amino acids: CASSFAGGTNEKLFF. CDR3 sequence (DNA): TGTGCCAGCAGTTTTGCAGGGGGGACTAATGAAAAACTGTTTTTT. This sequence joins TRBV27 and TRBJ1-4; 7 nucleotides match TRBD1. Per the germline V gene, CDR1 is MNHEY and CDR2 is SMNVEV (reference sequence). This CDR3 region has 15 residues. V lost 3 bases to trimming and J lost 2 bases; unmatched junction nucleotides: 3.

The chain employs TRBV6-4 and TRBJ2-2; D is unresolved. Germline CDR1 and CDR2: MRHNA and SNTAGT. The length of the CDR3 is 15 residues. Trimming took 4 bases from V and 1 from J, leaving 10 bases between them. The CDR3 DNA reads as TGTGCCAGCAGTGCGGTCGCAGGGAACACCGGGGAGCTGTTTTTT. It codes for CASSAVAGNTGELFF.

V and J are TRBV5-5 and TRBJ1-1; no definite D call. This CDR3 region has 17 residues. With 0 bases removed from V and 4 bases from J, the gap between germline ends came to 19 bases. Germline-derived CDR1 and CDR2 are SGHKS and YYEKEE (reference sequence). Here the CDR3 reads CASSLGAAGSRSTEAFF. CDR3 nucleotide sequence: TGTGCCAGCAGCTTGGGAGCGGCAGGATCTAGGAGCACTGAAGCTTTCTTT.

The J gene is TRBJ2-1, the V gene TRBV3-1 (or the pseudogene TRBV3-2); 9 positions match TRBD1. The germline V gene has CDR1 LGHDT and CDR2 YNNKEL (reference sequence). The CDR3 sequence is 15 residues long. J was trimmed by 8 bases and V by 4 bases; bases with no gene match: 9. Written as DNA, the CDR3 is TGTGCCAGCAGCCCCCAGGCGACAGGGGGTCATGAGCAGTTCTTC. Translation gives CASSPQATGGHEQFF.

In this sample, this clone turned up once. The rearrangement joins TRBV3-1 (or the pseudogene TRBV3-2) to TRBJ2-3; TRBD1 might be the D (6 bases). This CDR3 comprises 16 residues. The V and J ends lost 1 base and 5 bases respectively, with 16 bases between them. Germline V gene lookup returns CDR1 LGHDT and CDR2 YNNKEL (reference sequence). The DNA for the CDR3 is TGTGCCAGCAGCCAAGTCCTGGGCGCCAGGGGAGATACGCAGTATTTT. Translation: CASSQVLGARGDTQYF.

The rearrangement joins TRBV7-9 to TRBJ2-3; D may be TRBD2 (5 bases). Trimming took off 1 base at V and 2 bases at J, with 10 bases between the two ends. Germline lookup yields CDR1 SEHNR and CDR2 FQNEAQ (reference sequence). CDR3 length: 15 amino acids. CDR3 sequence (DNA): TGTGCCAGCAGCTTAGGTTCGGGAAACACAGATACGCAGTATTTT. This sequence encodes CASSLGSGNTDTQYF.

To note about this clone: Additional DNA sequences in this sample encode the identical CDR3. V usage is TRBV18 and J usage is TRBJ1-6, with TRBD1 matching over 9 bases. The CDR3 is 16 residues long. The germline gives CDR1 KGHSH, CDR2 LQKENI. V was pared by 3 bases and J by 10 bases, with 10 bases of the junction left unmatched. CDR3 residues: CASSPRRDRENSPLHF. The CDR3 DNA reads as TGTGCCAGCTCACCCCGCCGGGACAGGGAAAACTCACCCCTCCACTTT.

This clone was recorded only once. The chain joins TRBV10-3 to TRBJ2-2; D is perhaps TRBD2 (7 bases). Germline V CDR1 and CDR2: ENHRY, SYGVKD. The CDR3 extends over 14 amino acids. Trimming shortened V by 6 bases and J by 4 bases, and 12 bases separated the two germline ends. The CDR3 DNA reads as TGTGCCATCAGAGACAGGACTAGCACCGGGGAGCTGTTTTTT. It encodes CAIRDRTSTGELFF.

This sequence joins TRBV5-1 and TRBJ2-2; 7 positions agree with TRBD2. CDR1 is SGHRS, CDR2 YFSETQ, per germline. This CDR3 contains 15 residues. The V and J ends lost 4 bases and 5 bases, in that order; junction bases with no gene match: 8. The chain's CDR3 is CASSPAWGGTGELFF. In DNA, the CDR3 is TGCGCCAGCAGCCCCGCGTGGGGGGGGACCGGGGAGCTGTTTTTT.

The CDR3 loop reads CASSQGGAGETQYF. CDR3 coding DNA: TGTGCCAGCAGCCAAGGCGGTGCCGGGGAGACCCAGTACTTC. The chain employs TRBV3-1 (or the pseudogene TRBV3-2) and TRBJ2-5, with D unresolved. Trimming stripped 1 base from V and 5 bases from J, with 11 bases between. The CDR3 loop spans 14 amino acids. Germline CDR1 reads LGHDT; CDR2 reads YNNKEL (reference sequence).

This rearrangement joins TRBV19 to TRBJ1-6; weak D call: TRBD1 (5 bases). V was trimmed by 0 bases and J by 7 bases, leaving 10 bases between them. Germline V gene sequence: CDR1 LNHDA, CDR2 SQIVND (reference sequence). CDR3 length: 15 residues. The CDR3 sequence is CASSIEEGRNSPLHF. In DNA form, the CDR3 reads TGTGCCAGTAGTATAGAGGAGGGGCGGAATTCACCCCTCCACTTT.

The chain joins TRBV29-1 to TRBJ2-1; D may be TRBD2 (6 bases). Germline assignment: CDR1 SQVTM and CDR2 ANQGSEA. The CDR3 covers 15 residues. V lost 7 bases and J lost 10, with 26 bases in between. CDR3 DNA sequence: TGCAGCGCAACCCCCCAGGCGGGGATAATTAGGGAGCAGTTCTTC. The encoded protein is CSATPQAGIIREQFF.

The genes are TRBV5-1 and TRBJ2-5, with 9 bases that match TRBD1. The V gene end was trimmed by 0 bases and the J gene end by 2 bases; junction bases not matched to a gene: 2. This CDR3 has 15 amino acids. In germline, CDR1 is SGHRS, CDR2 YFSETQ. The CDR3 coding sequence is TGCGCCAGCAGCTTGGGACAGGGGGGACAAGAGACCCAGTACTTC. Encoded protein: CASSLGQGGQETQYF.

In its sample, this clone was seen a few times. This chain links TRBV7-2 with TRBJ2-7; 10 bases are shared with TRBD1. CDR3 size: 16 residues. In germline, CDR1 is SGHTA, CDR2 FQGNSA. V shed 2 bases, J shed 0 bases, and the junction held 4 bases outside the gene matches. The CDR3 sequence is CASSLQGQGFSYEQYF. Here the CDR3 DNA reads TGTGCCAGCAGCTTACAGGGACAGGGGTTCTCCTACGAGCAGTACTTC.

The chain has TRBV5-1 and TRBJ2-5, with 11 bases aligning to TRBD2. The CDR3 has 17 amino acids. V was clipped by 0 bases and J by 1 base; unmatched bases: 5. Germline V CDR1 and CDR2: SGHRS, YFSETQ. This chain's CDR3 is CASSLGALAGGQETQYF. The CDR3, as DNA: TGCGCCAGCAGCTTGGGTGCCCTAGCGGGGGGCCAAGAGACCCAGTACTTC.

This chain joins TRBV7-2 and TRBJ2-1; 8 bases are a match to TRBD2. CDR1 and CDR2 (germline): SGHTA, FQGNSA. CDR3 size: 15 residues. The junction had 7 bases not matched to a gene; V was cut back by 5 bases and J by 4 bases. CDR3 protein: CASSPRGGWYNEQFF. The DNA for the CDR3 is TGTGCCAGCAGCCCCCGGGGGGGTTGGTACAATGAGCAGTTCTTC.

The chain links TRBV7-2 to TRBJ2-5; D may be TRBD1 (5 bases). V gave up 2 bases and J gave up 3 bases, with 10 bases separating them. Germline CDR1 SGHTA, CDR2 FQGNSA. The CDR3 runs 14 residues. CDR3 sequence reads: CASSLSRQKETQYF. The CDR3 nucleotides read TGTGCCAGCAGCTTATCCCGACAGAAAGAGACCCAGTACTTC.